This T cell receptor beta chain was documented in a study of blood T cell repertoires in COVID-19. Per the original data handling: Nucleated cell number was recorded as an estimate derived from reference gene primer amplification. The table came from immunoSEQ multiplex PCR; TCRdb's copy has only in-frame clones and leaves some out. The V and J calls and clone size were taken over from that table, and D and trimming were inferred from the DNA. The sample holds approximately 300,000 clones, around four fifths seen once. CDR1 SNHLY and CDR2 FYNNEI come from the germline V gene. The CDR3 loop spans 12 amino acids. V was cut by 3 bases and J by 9 bases, with 9 bases left in between.

Sequenced material: peripheral blood. The TCR was taken from a woman aged 50 to 60 with active or convalescent COVID-19. The chain recombines TRBV2 with TRBJ1-5; D not certain. The CDR3 spells CASSEATRPQHF. The CDR3 DNA is TGTGCCAGCAGTGAGGCCACACGGCCCCAGCATTTT.